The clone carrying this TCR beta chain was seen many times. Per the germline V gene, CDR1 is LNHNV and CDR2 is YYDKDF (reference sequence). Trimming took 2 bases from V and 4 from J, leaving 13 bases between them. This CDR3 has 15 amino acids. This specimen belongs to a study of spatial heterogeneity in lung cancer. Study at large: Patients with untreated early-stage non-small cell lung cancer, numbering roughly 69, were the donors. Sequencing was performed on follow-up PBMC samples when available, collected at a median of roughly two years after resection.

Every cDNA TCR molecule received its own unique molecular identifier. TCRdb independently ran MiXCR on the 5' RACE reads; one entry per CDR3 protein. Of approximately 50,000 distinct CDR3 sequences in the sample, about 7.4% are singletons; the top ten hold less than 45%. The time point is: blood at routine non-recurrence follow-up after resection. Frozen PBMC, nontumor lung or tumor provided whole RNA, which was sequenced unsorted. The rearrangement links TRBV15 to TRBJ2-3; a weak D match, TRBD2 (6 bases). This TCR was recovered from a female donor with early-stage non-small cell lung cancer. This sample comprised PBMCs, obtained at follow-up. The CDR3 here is CATSRTRRGPDTQYF. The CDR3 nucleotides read TGTGCCACCAGCAGAACCCGGCGGGGTCCAGATACGCAGTATTTT. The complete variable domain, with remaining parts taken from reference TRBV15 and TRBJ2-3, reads DAMVIQNPRYQVTQFGKPVTLSCSQTLNHNVMYWYQQKSSQAPKLLFHYYDKDFNNEADTPDNFQSRRPNTSFCFLDIRSPGLGDTAMYLCATSRTRRGPDTQYFGPGTRLTVL.